This T cell receptor (beta chain) was retrieved from a study of shared clonotypes between healthy human individuals. General study findings and limits: Clonotypes that were shared across a handful of donors made up around 5% of naive CD4 clonotypes. Clonotypes shared by all four donors outscored non-shared clonotypes in generation probability.

Naivety among CD8 cells was defined by CD45RO negativity and positive CCR7 selection, thereby excluding terminally differentiated effector memory CD45RA+ cells. Healthy adults negative for HIV, lacking recent acute infections or vaccinations, served as donors. Genomic DNA of every subset was divided equally among multiple immunoSEQ plates. Generated by immunoSEQ multiplex PCR, the TCRdb table keeps only in-frame clones and is missing some. Altogether fewer than 1 million clones are present, roughly 96% being singletons, with the ten largest covering under 0.25%. Comment on this clone: Its antigen is not known.

This CDR3 comprises 15 residues. Germline CDR1 SGHDT, CDR2 YYEEEE. V shed 0 bases, J shed 3 bases, and the junction held 3 bases outside the gene matches. Sequencing was carried out using naive CD8+ T cells sorted from blood. The rearrangement uses TRBV5-6 and TRBJ2-3; 8 positions match TRBD1. The sequence derives from a young man in good health. CDR3 residues: CASSLGGQGTDTQYF. The DNA of the CDR3 is TGTGCCAGCAGCTTGGGTGGACAGGGAACAGATACGCAGTATTTT. Drawing the rest from reference TRBV5-6 and TRBJ2-3, the complete variable domain is DAGVTQSPTHLIKTRGQQVTLRCSPKSGHDTVSWYQQALGQGPQFIFQYYEEEERQRGNFPDRFSGHQFPNYSSELNVNALLLGDSALYLCASSLGGQGTDTQYFGPGTRLTVL.